Listed below are T cell receptor beta chains from one sample, sequenced in a study of CD8+CD57+ T cells in acquired aplastic anemia. TCRdb called the reads again in MiXCR, with one record for every CDR3 protein. Of 250,000 or so distinct CDR3 sequences in the sample, around 45% are singletons; the top ten hold approximately 8%. The specimen sequenced was sorted CD4+, CD8+, or CD8+CD57+ T cells (not recorded which) from PBMCs. The receptor set was obtained from a human donor with aplastic anemia. Each CDR3 is given with its conserved first and last residue. The order of the fields is J gene, clone size, V gene, D gene, CDR3 protein, CDR3 DNA. The D gene is left open where the match is weak. Some rows mark clone size as missing; the rest say once, few, many or name a class of expanded clone.

TRBJ2-7 many TRBV13 NA CASTRRNYEQYF TGTGCCAGCACTCGACGGAACTACGAGCAGTACTTC
TRBJ2-5 NA TRBV7-9 TRBD2 CASSVRTSGEETQYF TGTGCCAGCAGCGTTAGGACTAGCGGAGAAGAGACCCAGTACTTC
TRBJ2-7 NA TRBV5-1 NA CASSLVASSYEQYF TGCGCCAGCAGCTTGGTGGCTAGCTCCTACGAGCAGTACTTC
TRBJ2-2 many TRBV9 NA CASSVGQDRNTGELFF TGTGCCAGCAGCGTAGGGCAGGACAGAAACACCGGGGAGCTGTTTTTT
TRBJ1-2 NA TRBV5-1 NA CASSVGGRGGYTF TGCGCCAGCAGTGTTGGCGGGAGGGGAGGCTACACCTTC
TRBJ1-1 many TRBV10-1 TRBD1 CASSTGDHHTEAFF TGCGCCAGCAGCACAGGGGATCACCACACTGAAGCTTTCTTT
TRBJ1-5 few TRBV10-3 TRBD1 CAISESTGIQPQHF TGTGCCATCAGTGAGTCGACAGGGATTCAGCCCCAGCATTTT
TRBJ2-1 NA TRBV29-1 TRBD2 CSVALGTSGGFYNEQFF TGCAGCGTTGCCCTAGGGACTAGCGGGGGTTTTTACAATGAGCAGTTCTTC
TRBJ2-7 NA TRBV19 TRBD1 CASSIIGTGRYEQYF TGTGCCAGTAGCATTATCGGGACAGGGCGATACGAGCAGTATTTC
TRBJ2-5 NA TRBV18 NA CASSPLGLQETQYF TGTGCCAGCTCACCACTAGGGCTGCAAGAGACCCAGTACTTC
TRBJ1-5 many TRBV7-9 NA CASKAGGGTQPQHF TGTGCCAGCAAAGCAGGAGGGGGGACTCAGCCCCAGCATTTT
TRBJ2-7 many TRBV20-1 TRBD1 CSAPGQTYEQYF TGCAGTGCCCCGGGACAGACCTACGAGCAGTACTTC
TRBJ2-7 NA TRBV7-2 NA CASSPESAPLPYEQYF TGTGCCAGCAGTCCAGAAAGCGCTCCTCTCCCCTACGAGCAGTACTTC
TRBJ2-6 NA TRBV7-9 NA CASSSGQTSLANVLTF TGTGCCAGCAGCTCCGGACAGACATCTCTTGCCAACGTCCTGACTTTC
TRBJ1-3 NA TRBV7-2 NA CASSLGVRQGNTIYF TGTGCCAGCAGCTTAGGGGTACGGCAGGGGAACACCATATATTTT
TRBJ2-7 many TRBV6-6 TRBD2 CASTLPGLAGHEQYF TGTGCCAGCACCCTCCCGGGACTAGCGGGGCACGAGCAGTACTTC
TRBJ2-3 NA TRBV20-1 NA CSALTNNEQYF TGCAGTGCTCTAACTAACAATGAGCAGTATTTT
TRBJ2-3 NA TRBV7-9 NA CASSLWGTQYF TGCGCCAGCAGCCTCTGGGGTACGCAGTATTTT
TRBJ2-2 NA TRBV20-1 TRBD2 CSALPSGGRAGELFF TGCAGTGCTTTACCTAGCGGGGGACGCGCCGGGGAGCTGTTTTTT
TRBJ1-1 many TRBV15 NA CATSISRQPSTEAFF TGTGCCACCAGCATTTCTCGACAGCCCAGCACTGAAGCTTTCTTT
TRBJ1-4 many TRBV20-1 NA CSARAAGVAEKLFF TGCAGTGCTAGAGCGGCAGGGGTAGCTGAAAAACTGTTTTTT
TRBJ2-2 NA TRBV7-8 TRBD1 CASSLDSDRDTGELFF TGTGCCAGCAGCTTAGACAGTGACAGGGACACCGGGGAGCTGTTTTTT
TRBJ1-3 NA TRBV24-1 NA CATSDQGGNTIYF TGTGCCACCAGTGATCAGGGTGGAAACACCATATATTTT
TRBJ2-1 NA TRBV19 NA CASSNPWAHNEQFF TGTGCCAGTAGTAACCCCTGGGCCCACAATGAGCAGTTCTTC
TRBJ2-7 many TRBV4-3 NA CASSQARGAREQYF TGCGCCAGCAGCCAGGCCCGGGGGGCCCGGGAGCAGTACTTC
TRBJ1-1 many TRBV7-3 TRBD1 CASSFSDRGQGDTEAFF TGTGCCAGCAGCTTCTCAGACAGGGGGCAAGGTGACACTGAAGCTTTCTTT
TRBJ1-2 few TRBV9 NA CASSVDPQGIKGYTF TGTGCCAGCAGCGTAGACCCTCAGGGAATCAAGGGCTACACCTTC
TRBJ2-6 once TRBV29-1 TRBD1 CSVRDRGGSGANVLTF TGCAGCGTGCGGGACAGGGGGGGCTCTGGGGCCAACGTCCTGACTTTC
TRBJ1-2 NA TRBV6-5 NA CASSYSGGPNYGYTF TGTGCCAGCAGTTACTCCGGCGGACCGAACTATGGCTACACCTTC
TRBJ1-1 NA TRBV7-3 NA CASSRGGLNTEAFF TGTGCCAGCAGCCGGGGGGGGCTTAACACTGAAGCTTTCTTT
TRBJ1-2 many TRBV5-4 NA CASSSSDLSNYGYTF TGTGCCAGCAGCTCGTCGGACCTTTCTAACTATGGCTACACCTTC
TRBJ2-1 many TRBV14 NA CASSPQRVYNEQFF TGTGCCAGCAGCCCCCAGCGGGTCTACAATGAGCAGTTCTTC
TRBJ1-3 NA TRBV30 NA CAWSVARGNTIYF TGTGCCTGGAGTGTGGCCAGGGGAAACACCATATATTTT
TRBJ1-5 few TRBV6-1 NA CASSEGGGNQPQHF TGTGCCAGCAGTGAGGGAGGGGGTAATCAGCCCCAGCATTTT
TRBJ2-1 few TRBV12-5 NA CASGFMTPGDEQFF TGTGCTAGTGGTTTTATGACTCCGGGGGATGAGCAGTTCTTC
TRBJ2-7 many TRBV4-3 TRBD2 CASSQDPSGGYEQYF TGCGCCAGCAGCCAAGACCCTAGCGGGGGGTACGAGCAGTACTTC
TRBJ1-1 many TRBV4-1 NA CASSQMSAGVMNTEAFF TGCGCCAGCAGCCAAATGTCTGCGGGTGTAATGAACACTGAAGCTTTCTTT
TRBJ1-6 NA TRBV10-1 NA CASSETGDNSPLHF TGCGCCAGCAGCGAGACAGGTGATAATTCACCCCTCCACTTT
TRBJ2-7 NA TRBV10-2 NA CASSESDADEQYF TGCGCCAGCAGTGAGTCGGACGCAGACGAGCAGTACTTC
TRBJ2-5 NA TRBV24-1 NA CATSDLQGGQETQYF TGTGCCACCAGTGATTTGCAAGGGGGACAAGAGACCCAGTACTTC
TRBJ2-1 many TRBV29-1 TRBD2 CSVPHRTSGNNEQFF TGCAGCGTCCCCCACCGGACTAGCGGCAACAATGAGCAGTTCTTC
TRBJ1-6 NA TRBV7-3 TRBD1 CASSERQGSPLHF TGTGCCAGCAGCGAGCGACAGGGCTCACCCCTCCACTTT
TRBJ1-6 NA TRBV9 TRBD1 CASSLEGTGGNSPLHF TGTGCCAGCAGCTTGGAAGGGACAGGGGGTAATTCACCCCTCCACTTT
TRBJ1-2 few TRBV2 NA CASKEANYGYTF TGTGCCAGCAAAGAAGCTAACTATGGCTACACCTTC
TRBJ2-1 NA TRBV24-1 TRBD2 CATSSIRIAGVTGSYNEQFF TGTGCCACCAGCTCAATACGAATAGCGGGAGTCACGGGCTCCTACAATGAGCAGTTCTTC
TRBJ2-6 NA TRBV7-9 NA CASSVQGGSGANVLTF TGTGCCAGCAGTGTGCAGGGAGGCTCTGGGGCCAACGTCCTGACTTTC
TRBJ2-1 many TRBV7-6 NA CASSLEAASYNEQFF TGTGCCAGCAGCTTAGAGGCGGCGTCCTACAATGAGCAGTTCTTC